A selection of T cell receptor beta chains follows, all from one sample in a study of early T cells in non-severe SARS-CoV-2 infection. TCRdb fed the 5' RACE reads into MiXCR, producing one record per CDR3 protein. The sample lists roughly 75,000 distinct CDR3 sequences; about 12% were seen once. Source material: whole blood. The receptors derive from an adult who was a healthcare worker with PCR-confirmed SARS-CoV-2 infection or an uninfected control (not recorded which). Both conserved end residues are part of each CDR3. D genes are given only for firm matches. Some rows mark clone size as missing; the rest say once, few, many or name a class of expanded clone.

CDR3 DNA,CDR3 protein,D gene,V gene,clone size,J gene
TGTGCCAGCCGGACTAGCGGCTACAATGAGCAGTTCTTC,CASRTSGYNEQFF,TRBD2,TRBV7-2,NA,TRBJ2-1
TGTGCCAGCAGCTACACCGGGACCTGGGGGGAGACCCAGTACTTC,CASSYTGTWGETQYF,NA,TRBV7-3,many,TRBJ2-5
TGCAGCGTTGAAGGGGAGGCCGGGACGCAGTACTTC,CSVEGEAGTQYF,NA,TRBV29-1,many,TRBJ2-7
TGTGCCAGCAGTCAGAAGGGACTAGTAACCGGGGAGCTGTTTTTT,CASSQKGLVTGELFF,TRBD2,TRBV7-2,many,TRBJ2-2
TGCAGTGCTACCACTAGCGGGAGAGGAGTGGGGGAGCAGTACTTC,CSATTSGRGVGEQYF,TRBD2,TRBV20-1,NA,TRBJ2-7
TGTGCCAGCAGTTTACGGGGGGCAAGCACTGAAGCTTTCTTT,CASSLRGASTEAFF,NA,TRBV27,few,TRBJ1-1
TGTGCCAGCAGCTCCCTCGACACCGGGGAGCTGTTTTTT,CASSSLDTGELFF,NA,TRBV12-3/TRBV12-4,NA,TRBJ2-2
TGTGCCAGCAGCCTAACGGGACAGGGGGACGTTCCTTATGGCTACACCTTC,CASSLTGQGDVPYGYTF,TRBD1,TRBV7-3,few,TRBJ1-2
TGTGCCTGGGAACAGGGGGCCCGTCGGGATGGCTACACCTTC,CAWEQGARRDGYTF,TRBD1,TRBV30,many,TRBJ1-2
TGTGCCAGCAGTGATTCCAACGGGTACGAGCAGTACTTC,CASSDSNGYEQYF,NA,TRBV25-1,few,TRBJ2-7
TGTGCCAGCCGCCGCCCCACAGATACGCAGTATTTT,CASRRPTDTQYF,NA,TRBV6-1,few,TRBJ2-3
TGTGCCAGTCGAAAATACAGCAATCAGCCCCAGCATTTT,CASRKYSNQPQHF,NA,TRBV19,many,TRBJ1-5